These T cell receptor beta chains were read from a single sample in a study of metastatic and nonmetastatic thyroid tumors. With MiXCR, TCRdb reprocessed the PCR reads. The table lists about 82,000 clones, under 15% of them singletons. Source material: tumor tissue. The receptors here all came from a female donor with papillary thyroid cancer or a benign thyroid nodule (not recorded which). Some clones in this sample may be carry-over from other donors' samples. Both conserved end residues are trimmed from each CDR3. Fields, in order: V gene, J gene, CDR3 protein.

TRBV10-3	TRBJ1-2	AISLQGPYGYT
TRBV25-1	TRBJ2-5	ASSDPGLALETQY
TRBV12-3/TRBV12-4	TRBJ1-4	ASRKTGAEKLF
TRBV24-1	TRBJ2-3	ATSGSTDTQY
TRBV19	TRBJ1-3	ASIPTGGVNTIY
TRBV5-1	TRBJ1-2	ASSSFTGYGYT
TRBV12-5	TRBJ1-2	ASGRQGAGGYT
TRBV7-3	TRBJ2-1	ASSLSWGNEQF
TRBV4-1	TRBJ2-7	ASSQVGRGTSGSYEQY
TRBV6-2/TRBV6-3	TRBJ1-1	ATRRKNTEAF
TRBV12-3/TRBV12-4	TRBJ1-6	ASSFDRGLGSSYNSPLY
TRBV27	TRBJ1-5	ASSSTGAPLSAQH
TRBV12-3/TRBV12-4	TRBJ1-1	ASSNSFPATEAF
TRBV9	TRBJ2-7	ASSVGLAEGSYEQY
TRBV27	TRBJ1-5	ASSLTGYSNQPQH
TRBV20-1	TRBJ2-1	SARKGSSYNEQF
TRBV5-4	TRBJ2-7	ASSSSGFYEQY
TRBV24-1	TRBJ2-2	ATSGRFTGELF
TRBV20-1	TRBJ1-5	SARGAGTGDQPQH
TRBV11-2	TRBJ2-3	ASSLSGGLSEDTQY
TRBV27	TRBJ2-3	ASSLRGTTDTQY
TRBV5-6	TRBJ1-3	ASSRDSGSGNTVY
TRBV6-4	TRBJ2-2	ASTADRGSGGELF